The rows below give T cell receptor beta chains drawn from one sample of a study of cytomegalovirus exposure and HLA in healthy donors. TCRdb's copy holds only in-frame clones and misses some; the assay was immunoSEQ multiplex PCR. In the table there are about 130,000 clones, around 80% of which are singletons. Source material: PBMCs. These receptors were collected from a boy younger than 10 in good health and CMV-seronegative. Both conserved end residues are part of each CDR3. The order of the fields is J gene, clone size, D gene, V gene, CDR3 DNA, CDR3 protein. D genes are given only for firm matches. Expanded clones are given a class, and other clones once, few, many or no size at all.

J gene: TRBJ1-5
clone size: -
D gene: -
V gene: TRBV30
CDR3 DNA: TGTGCCTGGAGTGGGAGGGAATGGGGTCAGCCCCAGCATTTT
CDR3 protein: CAWSGREWGQPQHF

J gene: TRBJ1-2
clone size: -
D gene: TRBD1
V gene: TRBV2
CDR3 DNA: TGTGCCAGCAGTGAAACAGGGGATGGCTATGGCTACACCTTC
CDR3 protein: CASSETGDGYGYTF

J gene: TRBJ2-1
clone size: -
D gene: TRBD2
V gene: TRBV15
CDR3 DNA: TGTGCCACCAGCAGAGATCAGCGGGAGTGGGGGAATGAGCAGTTCTTC
CDR3 protein: CATSRDQREWGNEQFF

J gene: TRBJ1-1
clone size: few
D gene: -
V gene: TRBV5-4
CDR3 DNA: TGTGCCAGCAGCTTGACGGGGAGGGATGCTTTCTTT
CDR3 protein: CASSLTGRDAFF

J gene: TRBJ2-2
clone size: -
D gene: -
V gene: TRBV10-3
CDR3 DNA: TGTGCCGCCTCAAGTGGCGGCGTCAACACCGGGGAGCTGTTTTTT
CDR3 protein: CAASSGGVNTGELFF

J gene: TRBJ2-2
clone size: -
D gene: -
V gene: TRBV6-1
CDR3 DNA: TGTGCCAGCAGTGAAGCTCCCCCCGGGAACACCGGGGAGCTGTTTTTT
CDR3 protein: CASSEAPPGNTGELFF

J gene: TRBJ1-4
clone size: once
D gene: -
V gene: TRBV7-9
CDR3 DNA: TGTGCCAGCAGCTTAGCGGACCTGAGTGGAGGAAAACTGTTTTTT
CDR3 protein: CASSLADLSGGKLFF

J gene: TRBJ2-1
clone size: -
D gene: -
V gene: TRBV13
CDR3 DNA: TGTGCCAGCAGCGCCTCACTAGACCTCTCCTACAATGAGCAGTTCTTC
CDR3 protein: CASSASLDLSYNEQFF

J gene: TRBJ1-4
clone size: -
D gene: -
V gene: TRBV4-3
CDR3 DNA: TGCGCCAGCAGCCTAAGGCGGGGTGAAAAACTGTTTTTT
CDR3 protein: CASSLRRGEKLFF

J gene: TRBJ1-2
clone size: -
D gene: -
V gene: TRBV6-5
CDR3 DNA: TGTGCCAGCAGTTATCGCAGGGACTATGGCTACACCTTC
CDR3 protein: CASSYRRDYGYTF

J gene: TRBJ2-7
clone size: -
D gene: -
V gene: TRBV5-4
CDR3 DNA: TGTGCCAGCAGTTCCGCGCTCATCCCAGAGCAGTACTTC
CDR3 protein: CASSSALIPEQYF

J gene: TRBJ1-1
clone size: -
D gene: TRBD1
V gene: TRBV4-1
CDR3 DNA: TGCGCCAGCATCTACAGGGGGCGTACTGAAGCTTTCTTT
CDR3 protein: CASIYRGRTEAFF

J gene: TRBJ1-2
clone size: once
D gene: -
V gene: TRBV4-3
CDR3 DNA: TGCGCCAGCAGCCAAGATGACATATCAAGGGGGGGCCCAAACTATGGCTACACCTTC
CDR3 protein: CASSQDDISRGGPNYGYTF

J gene: TRBJ1-2
clone size: once
D gene: -
V gene: TRBV7-8
CDR3 DNA: TGTGCCAGCAGCCCCACGGAGGCTAACTATGGCTACACCTTC
CDR3 protein: CASSPTEANYGYTF

J gene: TRBJ1-1
clone size: few
D gene: -
V gene: TRBV14
CDR3 DNA: TGTGCCAGCAGCCAAGTATCCGACACTGAAGCTTTCTTT
CDR3 protein: CASSQVSDTEAFF

J gene: TRBJ1-5
clone size: -
D gene: -
V gene: TRBV5-3
CDR3 DNA: TGTGCCAGAAGGTACCGGGACAAATATCAGCCCCAGCATTTT
CDR3 protein: CARRYRDKYQPQHF

J gene: TRBJ2-3
clone size: once
D gene: TRBD2
V gene: TRBV19
CDR3 DNA: TGTGCCACCAATGCGCGGGAGGACTACACAGATACGCAGTATTTT
CDR3 protein: CATNAREDYTDTQYF